What follows are 27 T cell receptor beta chains derived from one specimen sequenced in a study of identical twins. TCRdb used MiXCR to reprocess the 5' RACE reads, holding one entry per CDR3 protein. The profile shows approximately 94,000 distinct CDR3 sequences, roughly 6% of them singletons. The sample taken for sequencing was memory T cells sorted from blood. These receptors were collected from a woman in her forties or fifties in good health.

This clonotype was seen many times. V usage is TRBV7-8 and J usage is TRBJ2-5; 8 bases fit TRBD2. The V gene's germline CDR1 is SGHVS and CDR2 FQNEAQ. The ends lost 3 bases at V and 5 bases at J; junction bases unmatched: 5. The CDR3 runs 14 residues. CDR3 sequence: CASSFNAGGETQYF. The CDR3 bases are TGTGCCAGCAGCTTTAACGCGGGAGGTGAGACCCAGTACTTC.

This clonotype was counted a few times. The chain joins TRBV30 to TRBJ2-1, with TRBD1 as a possible D gene (5 bases). The V and J ends lost 3 bases and 8 bases respectively, with 14 bases between them. The germline CDR1 and CDR2 sequences are GTSNPN and SVGIG (reference sequence). This CDR3 contains 13 residues. The CDR3 loop is CAWSVAGPDEQFF. The DNA for the CDR3 is TGTGCCTGGAGCGTAGCAGGGCCGGATGAGCAGTTCTTC. Full variable domain (missing parts from reference TRBV30 and TRBJ2-1): SQTIHQWPATLVQPVGSPLSLECTVEGTSNPNLYWYRQAAGRGLQLLFYSVGIGQISSEVPQNLSASRPQDRQFILSSKKLLLSDSGFYLCAWSVAGPDEQFFGPGTRLTVL.

The chain carries TRBV11-3 and TRBJ2-2, with a weak D call TRBD1 (6 bases). The germline V and J ends were trimmed by 6 bases and 2 bases, with 13 bases remaining between them. This CDR3 is 15 amino acids long. In germline, CDR1 is SGHNT, CDR2 YENEEA. The CDR3 DNA follows: TGTGCCAGCAGAGGGTACAGGGAAAACACCGGGGAGCTGTTTTTT. The encoded protein is CASRGYRENTGELFF.

The sample holds many counts of this clonotype. The chain recombines TRBV5-1 with TRBJ2-5; D may be TRBD2 (5 bases). Trimming pared 0 bases from V and 3 bases from J, leaving 12 bases between. Germline loops: CDR1 SGHRS, CDR2 YFSETQ. The CDR3 loop spans 15 amino acids. CDR3 in amino acids: CASSLELRAEETQYF. Written as DNA, the CDR3 is TGCGCCAGCAGCTTGGAGTTGCGGGCAGAAGAGACCCAGTACTTC.

This clonotype was found many times. CDR3 region: CSVGGQGLSHEQYF. The CDR3 nucleotides read TGCAGCGTTGGGGGACAGGGATTATCACACGAGCAGTACTTC. The chain joins TRBV29-1 to TRBJ2-7, with 9 positions matching TRBD1. CDR3 size: 14 residues. Germline V CDR1 and CDR2: SQVTM, ANQGSEA. Losses at the gene ends were 4 bases for V and 5 bases for J; bases not matched to a gene: 9.

About this clonotype itself: One base away lies a much larger clone, so this may be a sequencing read error. The CDR3 does not end in the conserved phenylalanine or tryptophan, so this is likely a read error. This chain links TRBV10-3 with TRBJ2-4; 7 bases fit TRBD2. Germline CDR1 and CDR2: ENHRY and SYGVKD. V lost 5 bases and J lost 4; bases outside the gene matches: 8. The CDR3 extends over 15 amino acids. CDR3 loop: CAISTPGGPKNIQYC. The CDR3 DNA is TGTGCCATCAGTACGCCGGGAGGCCCTAAAAACATTCAGTACTGC.

This clonotype was counted many times. This chain joins TRBV24-1 and TRBJ1-3, with a weak D call TRBD1 (6 bases). Trimming shortened V by 10 bases and J by 2 bases, and 11 bases separated the two germline ends. The CDR3 is 13 residues long. CDR1 KGHDR and CDR2 SFDVKD come from the germline V gene. The CDR3 nucleotides read TGTGCCACTTCCAGGGGACCTGGAAACACCATATATTTT. Translating gives CATSRGPGNTIYF.

The gene calls are TRBV20-1 and TRBJ2-3; the D gene is possibly TRBD2 (6 bases). Trimming shortened V by 8 bases and J by 0 bases, and 21 bases separated the two germline ends. The CDR3 has 16 residues. CDR1 is DFQATT, CDR2 SNEGSKA, per germline (reference sequence). This chain's CDR3 is CSSAPWDSRSTDTQYF. CDR3 bases: TGCAGTTCCGCCCCTTGGGACTCGAGAAGCACAGATACGCAGTATTTT.

This clonotype has ten or more counts. The chain carries TRBV7-9 and TRBJ1-2; 7 bases agree with TRBD1. Germline assignment: CDR1 SEHNR and CDR2 FQNEAQ (reference sequence). The length of the CDR3 is 13 residues. With V trimmed by 3 bases and J by 4 bases, 2 bases remained unmatched. The CDR3 DNA reads as TGTGCCAGCAGCTTGGGACAGACCTATGGCTACACCTTC. Translated, it gives CASSLGQTYGYTF.

This clonotype was observed at least ten times. The chain recombines TRBV24-1 with TRBJ1-5, with TRBD1 matching 9 bases. Germline trimming cut 3 bases from V and 6 bases from J; bases unmatched to any gene: 5. Germline CDR1 KGHDR, CDR2 SFDVKD. The length of the CDR3 is 15 residues. The CDR3 DNA sequence: TGTGCCACCAGTGATGACCGGACAGGGGCTCAGCCCCAGCATTTT. Its protein is CATSDDRTGAQPQHF.

This clonotype was seen repeatedly, ten times or more. The chain employs TRBV29-1 and TRBJ2-7, with 7 bases fitting TRBD2. Germline V gene lookup returns CDR1 SQVTM and CDR2 ANQGSEA. The CDR3 loop spans 12 amino acids. The junction had 8 bases not matched to a gene; V was cut back by 6 bases and J by 6 bases. The CDR3 DNA reads as TGCAGCGTGAGCCTCGGGAGGCCCGAGCAGTACTTC. As protein: CSVSLGRPEQYF.

Only a few counts were recorded for this clonotype. V usage is TRBV3-1 and J usage is TRBJ1-2, with D unresolved. This CDR3 spans 12 amino acids. Looked up from germline, CDR1 is LGHDT and CDR2 is YNNKEL (reference sequence). V lost 4 bases and J lost 7, with 10 bases in between. CDR3: CASSPPRGGYTF. The CDR3 nucleotides read TGTGCCAGCAGCCCCCCCCGGGGTGGCTACACCTTC.

This clonotype was observed at least ten times. This sequence joins TRBV12-3 or TRBV12-4 and TRBJ1-3; no clear D gene. This CDR3 contains 16 residues. Trimming stripped 4 bases from V and 4 bases from J, with 17 bases between. CDR3 coding DNA: TGTGCCAGCAGTTCGATCCTCCAGGACCGCGGAAACACCATATATTTT. This translates into CASSSILQDRGNTIYF.

This clonotype has ten or more counts. The chain combines TRBV24-1 with TRBJ2-5; 7 nucleotides agree with TRBD1. The CDR3 runs 16 residues. From germline, CDR1 is KGHDR and CDR2 SFDVKD. J was trimmed by 2 bases and V by 4 bases; bases with no gene match: 9. The CDR3 coding sequence is TGTGCCACCAGTGAGCCGAAGGGGGCTCCACAAGAGACCCAGTACTTC. Its protein is CATSEPKGAPQETQYF.

This clonotype was found many times. The rearrangement links TRBV5-8 to TRBJ2-1, with D perhaps matching TRBD2 (5 bases). The V end lost 3 bases, the J end lost 9 bases, and 22 bases lay between the germline ends. The germline V gene has CDR1 SGHTS and CDR2 YDEGEE. The CDR3 spans 16 residues. CDR3 coding DNA: TGTGCCAGCAGCTCCCTGGAGGTTCCGGTTATGGCTGAGCAGTTCTTC. It encodes CASSSLEVPVMAEQFF.

DNA of the CDR3: TGTGCCACCGAGGGTAGCGGGACTGAGCAGTACTTC. Translation: CATEGSGTEQYF. V is TRBV24-1 and J is TRBJ2-7, with 8 bases that match TRBD2. The CDR3 spans 12 residues. Germline-derived CDR1 and CDR2 are KGHDR and SFDVKD. V was pared by 9 bases and J by 7 bases, with 7 bases of the junction left unmatched.

This clonotype was counted many times. V gene TRBV25-1 combines with J gene TRBJ1-2; D is undetermined. Trimming left V 6 bases short and J 1 base short, with 12 bases between. The germline CDR1 and CDR2 sequences are MGHDK and SYGVNS. There are 14 residues in the CDR3. CDR3 DNA sequence: TGTGCCAGCAGCCTAAGGTCCCGTAACTATGGCTACACCTTC. Translating gives CASSLRSRNYGYTF.

This rearrangement joins TRBV7-9 to TRBJ1-5, with 7 positions matching TRBD1. The CDR3 is made up of 15 amino acids. Germline V gives CDR1 SEHNR, CDR2 FQNEAQ (reference sequence). J gave up 6 bases and V 4 bases, and 9 bases lay outside the gene matches. CDR3 nucleotides: TGTGCCAGCAGCTCAGACAGGGCGAACATTCAGCCCCAGCATTTT. Protein: CASSSDRANIQPQHF.

This clonotype was recorded at least ten times. The rearrangement uses TRBV20-1 and TRBJ1-2; maybe TRBD1 (5 bases). Trimming cost V 5 bases and J 8 bases, with 21 bases left between them. This CDR3 has 14 amino acids. Germline V gene data show CDR1 as DFQATT and CDR2 as SNEGSKA (reference sequence). This chain's CDR3 is CSAPAGDQGKGYTF. In nucleotides, the CDR3 is TGCAGTGCTCCAGCCGGGGACCAGGGTAAAGGCTACACCTTC.

This clonotype was observed at least ten times. The chain uses TRBV20-1 and TRBJ2-7; D tentatively reads TRBD1 or TRBD2 (5 bases each). V was pared by 5 bases and J by 2 bases, with 13 bases between. The CDR3 length is 13 residues. Germline CDR1 is DFQATT and CDR2 is SNEGSKA (reference sequence). This CDR3 reads CSAVPGRAYEQYF. In nucleotides, the CDR3 is TGCAGTGCTGTACCGGGACGGGCCTACGAGCAGTACTTC.

A note on this clonotype: With a much larger clone just one base away, this may be a read error. The CDR3, as DNA: TGCAGCGTTGAGACGGGAAGCGGTCTCAGCTCCTACGAGCAGTACTTC. Its protein product is CSVETGSGLSSYEQYF. The gene calls are TRBV29-1 and TRBJ2-7, with a weak D call TRBD2 (5 bases). The CDR3 totals 16 residues. V lost 3 bases, J lost 0 bases, and 18 bases lay in between. Germline loops: CDR1 SQVTM, CDR2 ANQGSEA.

This clonotype was seen at least ten times. The chain links TRBV3-1 to TRBJ2-2; 12 nucleotides match TRBD2. The CDR3 runs 16 residues. The junction had 4 bases not matched to a gene; V was cut back by 4 bases and J by 4 bases. Germline V lookup: CDR1 LGHDT, CDR2 YNNKEL (reference sequence). CDR3 nucleotides: TGTGCCAGCAGCCGAGGGACTAGCGGGTCCACCGGGGAGCTGTTTTTT. Translated: CASSRGTSGSTGELFF.

In its sample, this clonotype was seen many times. The chain carries TRBV20-1 and TRBJ1-4, with D unclear. V gave up 4 bases and J gave up 5 bases, with 11 bases separating them. The CDR3 consists of 13 residues. Germline V gives CDR1 DFQATT, CDR2 SNEGSKA (reference sequence). The CDR3 is CSATGSTNEKLFF. CDR3 nucleotide sequence: TGCAGTGCTACCGGGAGCACCAATGAAAAACTGTTTTTT.

At least ten counts were recorded for this clonotype. The chain employs TRBV5-5 and TRBJ2-5; D gene ambiguous. The CDR3 contains 12 residues. V shed 3 bases and J shed 0 bases, with 3 bases lying between them. CDR1 and CDR2 (germline): SGHKS, YYEKEE (reference sequence). This CDR3 is CASSSYQETQYF. The CDR3 nucleotides are TGTGCCAGCAGCTCGTACCAAGAGACCCAGTACTTC.

In this sample, this clonotype turned up many times. This rearrangement joins TRBV20-1 to TRBJ2-7; 7 bases match TRBD2. Germline-derived CDR1 and CDR2 are DFQATT and SNEGSKA (reference sequence). There are 14 residues in the CDR3. V gave up 3 bases and J gave up 0 bases; unmatched junction bases: 5. CDR3 in DNA: TGCAGTGCTAGTTCCGGCGGGAGCTCCTACGAGCAGTACGTC. Its protein product is CSASSGGSSYEQYV.

This sequence joins TRBV6-4 and TRBJ2-2; perhaps TRBD2 as D (6 bases). CDR3 length: 15 amino acids. The V gene's germline CDR1 is MRHNA and CDR2 SNTAGT. The V gene lost 6 bases and the J gene lost 6 bases, with 17 bases spanning the gap. The CDR3 reads CASSTGTQLAGELFF. The CDR3 DNA reads TGTGCCAGCAGCACCGGGACTCAGCTAGCCGGGGAGCTGTTTTTT.

The rearrangement links TRBV12-5 to TRBJ1-1; 9 nucleotides match TRBD1. Trimming cost V 5 bases and J 1 base; bases outside gene matches: 8. The germline gives CDR1 LGHNT, CDR2 FRNRAP. CDR3 length equals 16 residues. The CDR3 loop is CASGTATGGWNTEAFF. CDR3 in DNA: TGTGCTAGTGGTACCGCGACAGGGGGTTGGAACACTGAAGCTTTCTTT.